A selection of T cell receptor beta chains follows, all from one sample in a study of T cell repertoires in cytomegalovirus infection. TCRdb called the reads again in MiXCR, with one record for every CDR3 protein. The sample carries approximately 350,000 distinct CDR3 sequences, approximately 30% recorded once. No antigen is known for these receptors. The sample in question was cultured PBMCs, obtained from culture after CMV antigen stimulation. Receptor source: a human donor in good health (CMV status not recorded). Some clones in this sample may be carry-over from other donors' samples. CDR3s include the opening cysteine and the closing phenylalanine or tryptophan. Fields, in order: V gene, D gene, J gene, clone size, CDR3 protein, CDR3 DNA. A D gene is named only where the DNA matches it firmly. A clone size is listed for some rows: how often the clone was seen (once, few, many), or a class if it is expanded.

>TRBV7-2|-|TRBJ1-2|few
CASSPPSNYGYTF
TGTGCCAGCAGCCCCCCGTCTAACTATGGCTACACCTTC
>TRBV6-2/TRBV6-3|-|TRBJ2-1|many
CASRSGGSYNEQFF
TGTGCCTCACGATCAGGGGGGTCCTACAATGAGCAGTTCTTC
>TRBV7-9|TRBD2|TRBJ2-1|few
CASSLSGRAGEQFF
TGTGCCAGCAGCTTGAGCGGGAGGGCCGGTGAGCAGTTCTTC
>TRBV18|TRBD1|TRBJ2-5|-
CASSKGQGRETQYF
TGTGCCAGCTCAAAGGGACAGGGAAGAGAGACCCAGTACTTC
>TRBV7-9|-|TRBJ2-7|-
CASSFSSATIEQYF
TGTGCCAGCAGCTTTTCGTCAGCGACCATCGAGCAGTACTTC
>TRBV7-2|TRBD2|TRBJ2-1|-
CASRRTSDEQFF
TGTGCCAGCAGACGAACTAGCGATGAGCAGTTCTTC
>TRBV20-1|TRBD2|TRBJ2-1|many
CSAHIGAGGNNEQFF
TGCAGTGCTCATATTGGAGCGGGGGGTAACAATGAGCAGTTCTTC
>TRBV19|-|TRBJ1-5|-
CASSIWQGHNQPQHF
TGTGCCAGTAGTATTTGGCAGGGACACAATCAGCCCCAGCATTTT
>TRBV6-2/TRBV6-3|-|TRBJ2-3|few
CASNQGRSGTDTQYF
TGTGCCAGCAACCAAGGACGGAGCGGCACAGATACGCAGTATTTT
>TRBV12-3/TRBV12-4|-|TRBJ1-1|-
CASSSLPSQGFF
TGTGCCAGCAGTTCTCTACCATCACAGGGTTTCTTT
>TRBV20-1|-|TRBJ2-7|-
CSAGPGGRDEQYF
TGCAGTGCCGGCCCTGGGGGCCGGGACGAGCAGTACTTC
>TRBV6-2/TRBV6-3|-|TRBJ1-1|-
CASKWPGRNTEAFF
TGTGCCAGCAAGTGGCCAGGGAGAAACACTGAAGCTTTCTTT
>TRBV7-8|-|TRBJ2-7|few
CASSVHRVIPSYEQYF
TGTGCCAGCAGCGTCCACAGGGTAATTCCCTCCTACGAGCAGTACTTC
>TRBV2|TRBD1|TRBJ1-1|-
CASSGRDRAEAFF
TGTGCCAGCAGTGGCCGGGACAGGGCTGAAGCTTTCTTT
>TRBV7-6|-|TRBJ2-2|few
CASSQPTRVYTGELFF
TGTGCCAGCAGCCAACCGACAAGGGTATACACCGGGGAGCTGTTTTTT
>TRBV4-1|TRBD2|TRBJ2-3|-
CASSQESRGRTDTQYF
TGCGCCAGCAGCCAAGAATCACGCGGGAGGACAGATACGCAGTATTTT
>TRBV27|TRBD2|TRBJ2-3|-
CATPQGGGDTQYF
TGTGCCACCCCCCAGGGCGGGGGTGATACGCAGTATTTT
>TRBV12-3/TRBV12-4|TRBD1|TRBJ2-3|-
CASSRDRETDTQYF
TGTGCCAGCAGCCGGGACAGGGAAACAGATACGCAGTATTTT
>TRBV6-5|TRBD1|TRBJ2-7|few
CASSARDSYEQYF
TGTGCCAGCAGTGCCCGGGACAGCTACGAGCAGTACTTC
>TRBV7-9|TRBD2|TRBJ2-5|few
CASSPGTSGDQETQYF
TGTGCCAGCAGCCCTGGGACTAGCGGAGACCAAGAGACCCAGTACTTC
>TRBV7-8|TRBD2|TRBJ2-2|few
CASSLVGGTSGPGELFF
TGTGCCAGCAGCTTAGTGGGAGGGACTAGCGGGCCCGGGGAGCTGTTTTTT
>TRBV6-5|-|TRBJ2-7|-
CASSYSRLTEQYF
TGTGCCAGCAGTTACTCGCGACTGACCGAGCAGTACTTC
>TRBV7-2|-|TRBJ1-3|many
CASSLAWHSRNTIYF
TGTGCCAGCAGCTTAGCGTGGCACAGCAGAAACACCATATATTTT
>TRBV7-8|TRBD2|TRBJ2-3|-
CASSPRTSVADTQYF
TGTGCCAGCAGCCCCCGGACTAGCGTGGCAGATACGCAGTATTTT
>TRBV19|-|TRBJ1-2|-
CASSTQDTSNYGYTF
TGTGCCAGTAGTACCCAGGACACCTCTAACTATGGCTACACCTTC
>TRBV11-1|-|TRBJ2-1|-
CASSLGLSSGHNEQFF
TGTGCCAGCAGCTTAGGTCTTTCGAGCGGCCACAATGAGCAGTTCTTC
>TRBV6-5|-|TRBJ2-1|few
CASSERLGSYNEQFF
TGTGCCAGCAGTGAAAGATTGGGGTCCTACAATGAGCAGTTCTTC
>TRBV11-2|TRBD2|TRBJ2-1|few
CASRLIAGGYNEQFF
TGTGCCAGCAGGCTAATAGCGGGAGGGTACAATGAGCAGTTCTTC
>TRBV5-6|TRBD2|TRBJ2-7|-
CASSVGGFRDLAYGQYF
TGTGCCAGCAGCGTGGGGGGGTTCCGGGACTTAGCCTACGGGCAGTACTTC